The entry below gives a single T cell receptor (beta chain) sequence along with its context. Its target is unknown. The data were obtained in a study of cytomegalovirus exposure and HLA in healthy donors. Study results and limitations: TCR beta chains associated with HLA were, in a later analysis, more clonally expanded than equally common others.

Researchers ran the PCR with 60 Vbeta and 13 Jbeta primers. This table comes from immunoSEQ multiplex PCR, and its TCRdb copy is limited to in-frame clones, with some not included. Here the sample spans over 100,000 clones, 81% being singletons. Trimming shortened V by 6 bases and J by 3 bases, and 14 bases separated the two germline ends. Germline CDR1 SGHTA, CDR2 FQGTGA. The length of the CDR3 is 15 residues. The rearrangement links TRBV7-3 to TRBJ2-2; D is perhaps TRBD1 (6 bases). Specimen: PBMCs. This sequence originates from a woman aged 25 to 45 in good health and CMV-seronegative. This CDR3 reads CASSLGHRDTGELFF. CDR3 coding DNA: TGTGCCAGCAGTTTGGGACATCGAGACACCGGGGAGCTGTTTTTT. Complete variable domain (other parts from reference TRBV7-3 and TRBJ2-2): GAGVSQTPSNKVTEKGKYVELRCDPISGHTALYWYRQSLGQGPEFLIYFQGTGAADDSGLPNDRFFAVRPEGSVSTLKIQRTERGDSAVYLCASSLGHRDTGELFFGEGSRLTVL.